This entry lists 27 T cell receptor beta chains sequenced from one sample in a study of PD-1 blockade in mismatch repair-deficient tumors. Some clones are missing from TCRdb's copy, which holds only in-frame ones; the method was immunoSEQ multiplex PCR. The sample has 50,000 or so clones; approximately 81% are singletons. Here the sequenced sample was peripheral blood, taken 20 weeks after starting pembrolizumab. Every receptor here comes from an adult with mismatch repair-deficient cancer.

The chain joins TRBV5-4 to TRBJ2-2, with TRBD2 identical over 12 bases. The CDR3 runs to 17 residues. The trim removed 3 bases at V and 1 base at J, leaving 4 bases unmatched. Germline-derived CDR1 and CDR2 are SGHNT and YYREEE (reference sequence). As DNA, the CDR3 is TGTGCCAGCAGCTCCCCGACTAGCGGGAGGAACACCGGGGAGCTGTTTTTT. This gives the protein CASSSPTSGRNTGELFF.

In DNA, the CDR3 is TGTGCCAGTAGTATTTTCATAAGGGGGCTGACTGAAGCTTTCTTT. Translation gives CASSIFIRGLTEAFF. The gene calls are TRBV19 and TRBJ1-1, with TRBD1 matching over 7 bases. V was pared by 3 bases and J by 5 bases, with 9 bases of the junction left unmatched. CDR1 and CDR2 from the germline V gene are LNHDA and SQIVND (reference sequence). This CDR3 comprises 15 residues.

This chain connects TRBV7-2 to TRBJ2-7; TRBD2 aligns across 13 bases. The CDR3 spans 17 residues. Germline CDR1 SGHTA, CDR2 FQGNSA. With V trimmed by 0 bases and J by 2 bases, 4 bases remained unmatched. CDR3 sequence reads: CASSLAGTSGTPYEQYF. The CDR3 DNA is TGTGCCAGCAGCTTAGCAGGGACTAGCGGGACGCCCTACGAGCAGTACTTC.

This clone was seen only a few times. V is TRBV2 and J is TRBJ1-2; no reliable D call. From germline, CDR1 is SNHLY and CDR2 FYNNEI. V lost 5 bases, J lost 4 bases, and 8 bases lay in between. This CDR3 is built from 12 residues. The CDR3: CASSWAGYGYTF. The CDR3 nucleotides read TGTGCCAGCAGTTGGGCAGGCTATGGCTACACCTTC.

The rearrangement uses TRBV27 and TRBJ1-1; D gene ambiguous. The CDR3 length is 11 residues. Germline V CDR1 and CDR2: MNHEY, SMNVEV (reference sequence). V lost 7 bases and J 3 bases, leaving 6 bases between the germline ends. In nucleotides, the CDR3 is TGTGCCAGCATTGGGTACACTGAAGCTTTCTTT. As protein: CASIGYTEAFF.

This clone has only a few counts. This chain joins TRBV18 and TRBJ2-7, with D hard to call. This CDR3 contains 13 residues. Germline CDR1 KGHSH, CDR2 LQKENI. V lost 4 bases, J lost 0 bases, and 7 bases lay in between. The CDR3 is CASSRQNSYEQYF. DNA for the CDR3: TGTGCCAGCTCACGGCAGAACTCCTACGAGCAGTACTTC.

The rearrangement uses TRBV2 and TRBJ1-5, with D hard to call. The CDR3 totals 12 residues. The V end lost 4 bases, the J end lost 6 bases, and 7 bases lay between the germline ends. Germline V gene sequence: CDR1 SNHLY, CDR2 FYNNEI. In DNA, the CDR3 is TGTGCCAGCAGTGTAATGGCTCAGCCCCAGCATTTT. This gives the protein CASSVMAQPQHF.

The CDR3 bases are TGTGCCAGCAGCCGCACTAGTCGGCTAGCGGGAGGGGACACCGGGGAGCTGTTTTTT. It encodes CASSRTSRLAGGDTGELFF. The gene calls are TRBV4-2 and TRBJ2-2, with 12 bases identical to TRBD2. There are 19 residues in the CDR3. Germline values: CDR1 LGHNA, CDR2 YNFKEQ. Trimming cost V 4 bases and J 3 bases; bases outside gene matches: 12.

The chain joins TRBV10-3 to TRBJ1-3; D perhaps matches TRBD1 (6 bases). Looked up from germline, CDR1 is ENHRY and CDR2 is SYGVKD. The CDR3 covers 15 residues. V lost 4 bases and J 0 bases, leaving 10 bases between the germline ends. CDR3 protein: CAISGTAYSGNTIYF. The CDR3 nucleotides are TGTGCCATCAGTGGGACAGCTTACTCTGGAAACACCATATATTTT.

The J gene is TRBJ2-7, the V gene TRBV7-9; 8 bases are shared with TRBD2. Trimming at V came to 5 bases and at J to 6 bases, leaving 12 bases not matched to a gene. This CDR3 is built from 15 residues. Germline V gene lookup returns CDR1 SEHNR and CDR2 FQNEAQ (reference sequence). The CDR3 region is CASSQGPGRALEQYF. In DNA, the CDR3 is TGTGCCAGCAGCCAGGGTCCCGGGAGGGCCCTCGAGCAGTACTTC. The variable domain in full, completed from reference TRBV7-9 and TRBJ2-7, reads DTGVSQNPRHKITKRGQNVTFRCDPISEHNRLYWYRQTLGQGPEFLTYFQNEAQLEKSRLLSDRFSAERPKGSFSTLEIQRTEQGDSAMYLCASSQGPGRALEQYFGPGTRLTVT.

This chain uses TRBV19 with TRBJ1-2, with a weak D call TRBD1 (5 bases). Per the germline V gene, CDR1 is LNHDA and CDR2 is SQIVND (reference sequence). Trimming took off 4 bases at V and 2 bases at J, with 14 bases between the two ends. The CDR3 covers 15 residues. The CDR3 region is CASSTPVQENYGYTF. In nucleotides, the CDR3 is TGTGCCAGTAGTACCCCGGTACAGGAAAACTATGGCTACACCTTC. The whole variable domain, filled in from reference TRBV19 and TRBJ1-2, reads DGGITQSPKYLFRKEGQNVTLSCEQNLNHDAMYWYRQDPGQGLRLIYYSQIVNDFQKGDIAEGYSVSREKKESFPLTVTSAQKNPTAFYLCASSTPVQENYGYTFGSGTRLTVV.

The chain carries TRBV5-8 and TRBJ2-2, with D possibly TRBD1 on 6 matching bases. CDR3 length equals 14 residues. The germline V and J ends were trimmed by 3 bases and 4 bases, with 10 bases remaining between them. Germline-derived CDR1 and CDR2 are SGHTS and YDEGEE. The CDR3 DNA is TGTGCCAGCAGCTCTGGACAGATCACCGGGGAGCTGTTTTTT. It encodes CASSSGQITGELFF.

J is TRBJ1-1 and V is TRBV19, with 7 bases matching TRBD1. There are 13 residues in the CDR3. Germline CDR1 and CDR2: LNHDA and SQIVND (reference sequence). After removal of 7 bases from V and 3 bases from J, the junction contained 5 bases not matched to a gene. In nucleotides, the CDR3 is TGTGCCAGTACTATCACAGGGGACACTGAAGCTTTCTTT. Protein sequence: CASTITGDTEAFF.

This clone is a singleton in its sample. This sequence joins TRBV27 and TRBJ1-5, with D perhaps matching TRBD1 (6 bases). Looked up from germline, CDR1 is MNHEY and CDR2 is SMNVEV (reference sequence). The CDR3 loop spans 14 amino acids. V was clipped by 3 bases and J by 4 bases, with 10 bases between them. This CDR3 reads CASSFDRSNQPQHF. In DNA form, the CDR3 reads TGTGCCAGCAGTTTCGACAGGAGTAATCAGCCCCAGCATTTT.

The chain carries TRBV29-1 and TRBJ2-1; 9 positions match TRBD1. The germline V gene encodes CDR1 SQVTM and CDR2 ANQGSEA. V gave up 6 bases and J gave up 7 bases; unmatched junction bases: 10. The CDR3 is made up of 14 amino acids. The CDR3 nucleotides are TGCAGCGTAGAGGGACAGGGAATTGGTAATGAGCAGTTCTTC. Its protein is CSVEGQGIGNEQFF.

The V gene is TRBV11-2, the J gene TRBJ2-1, with TRBD2 as a possible D gene (6 bases). V dropped 3 bases and J dropped 10 bases, with 16 bases sitting between them. This CDR3 is 14 amino acids long. The germline gives CDR1 SGHAT, CDR2 FQNNGV. DNA of the CDR3: TGTGCCAGCAGCTTGGGGGGAGGTACAATGGAGCAGTTCTTC. It yields the protein CASSLGGGTMEQFF.

The gene calls are TRBV29-1 and TRBJ1-1; D is possibly TRBD1 (5 bases). Germline CDR1 SQVTM, CDR2 ANQGSEA. This CDR3 has 11 residues. V was clipped by 4 bases and J by 11 bases, with 14 bases between them. CDR3 residues: CSVVFGGNAFF. The CDR3 DNA follows: TGCAGCGTTGTATTTGGGGGTAATGCTTTCTTT.

J is TRBJ1-4 and V is TRBV19; 9 bases map to TRBD1. This CDR3 has 14 amino acids. Looked up from germline, CDR1 is LNHDA and CDR2 is SQIVND (reference sequence). V gave up 6 bases and J gave up 8 bases; unmatched junction bases: 7. CDR3 DNA sequence: TGTGCCAGTAGGCACCGGGACAGGGTCGAAAAACTGTTTTTT. Translation gives CASRHRDRVEKLFF.

This chain connects TRBV19 to TRBJ1-4, with 9 bases identical to TRBD1. Germline CDR1 and CDR2: LNHDA and SQIVND (reference sequence). The CDR3 is 14 residues long. V shed 4 bases and J 8 bases; nucleotides not matched to a gene: 5. The CDR3 DNA reads TGTGCCAGTAGTACTGGGACAGGGCTAGAAAAACTGTTTTTT. Its translation is CASSTGTGLEKLFF.

The V call is TRBV4-1, the J call TRBJ2-7, with 8 bases matching TRBD1. CDR1 and CDR2 (germline): MGHRA, YSYEKL. V lost 3 bases and J lost 0; bases outside the gene matches: 4. The CDR3 is made up of 15 amino acids. The CDR3 is CASSQGQDPSYEQYF. The CDR3 DNA reads TGCGCCAGCAGCCAGGGACAGGACCCCTCCTACGAGCAGTACTTC.

A single count supports this clone. This chain uses TRBV19 with TRBJ2-7; D unresolved. V lost 5 bases, J lost 4 bases, and 12 bases lay in between. Germline lookup yields CDR1 LNHDA and CDR2 SQIVND (reference sequence). The CDR3 is 13 amino acids. The CDR3 DNA is TGTGCCAGTAGTCCCCTTGACACTTACGAGCAGTACTTC. Translated: CASSPLDTYEQYF. Complete variable domain (other parts from reference TRBV19 and TRBJ2-7): DGGITQSPKYLFRKEGQNVTLSCEQNLNHDAMYWYRQDPGQGLRLIYYSQIVNDFQKGDIAEGYSVSREKKESFPLTVTSAQKNPTAFYLCASSPLDTYEQYFGPGTRLTVT.

A few counts support this clone. The chain couples TRBV7-8 to TRBJ2-7; 8 bases match TRBD2. The ends lost 0 bases at V and 6 bases at J; junction bases unmatched: 7. Germline V gene lookup returns CDR1 SGHVS and CDR2 FQNEAQ. The CDR3 has 15 residues. This CDR3 reads CASSLAGPGGGEQYF. CDR3 coding DNA: TGTGCCAGCAGCTTAGCGGGACCGGGAGGGGGCGAGCAGTACTTC.

This chain uses TRBV28 with TRBJ2-5, with 8 bases lining up with TRBD1. The ends lost 6 bases at V and 3 bases at J; junction bases unmatched: 9. Germline V gene lookup returns CDR1 MDHEN and CDR2 SYDVKM. This CDR3 spans 15 amino acids. CDR3 bases: TGTGCCAGCAGCTCAGGGACAGGAGGAGAAGAGACCCAGTACTTC. Translated, it gives CASSSGTGGEETQYF.

This chain links TRBV7-2 with TRBJ2-1; TRBD2 matches 9 bases. The CDR3 runs to 15 residues. V was pared by 5 bases and J by 3 bases, with 5 bases of the junction left unmatched. Germline CDR1 is SGHTA and CDR2 is FQGNSA. The chain's CDR3 is CASSRRREGYNEQFF. CDR3 DNA sequence: TGTGCCAGCAGCCGTCGGCGGGAGGGCTACAATGAGCAGTTCTTC.

V and J are TRBV6-1 and TRBJ1-5, with D possibly being TRBD1 (5 bases). Trimming removed 4 bases from V and 7 bases from J, with 11 bases in between. This CDR3 spans 13 amino acids. CDR1 is MNHNS, CDR2 SASEGT, per germline. CDR3 amino acids: CASSGDGTQPQHF. The CDR3, as DNA: TGTGCCAGCAGTGGGGACGGGACCCAGCCCCAGCATTTT.

The chain uses TRBV7-3 and TRBJ2-6; D call uncertain. CDR3 length: 16 residues. The V and J ends lost 3 bases and 0 bases respectively, with 9 bases between them. The germline V gene has CDR1 SGHTA and CDR2 FQGTGA. The CDR3 DNA is TGTGCCAGCAGCTTCAGACCCACCTCTGGGGCCAACGTCCTGACTTTC. Its translation: CASSFRPTSGANVLTF.

The V and J genes are TRBV11-3 and TRBJ1-5; D is ambiguous. Germline CDR1 SGHNT, CDR2 YENEEA. CDR3 length equals 13 residues. With 5 bases removed from V and 7 bases from J, the gap between germline ends came to 12 bases. DNA for the CDR3: TGTGCCAGCAGCCCTAACTCAGGACAGCCCCAGCATTTT. It codes for CASSPNSGQPQHF.